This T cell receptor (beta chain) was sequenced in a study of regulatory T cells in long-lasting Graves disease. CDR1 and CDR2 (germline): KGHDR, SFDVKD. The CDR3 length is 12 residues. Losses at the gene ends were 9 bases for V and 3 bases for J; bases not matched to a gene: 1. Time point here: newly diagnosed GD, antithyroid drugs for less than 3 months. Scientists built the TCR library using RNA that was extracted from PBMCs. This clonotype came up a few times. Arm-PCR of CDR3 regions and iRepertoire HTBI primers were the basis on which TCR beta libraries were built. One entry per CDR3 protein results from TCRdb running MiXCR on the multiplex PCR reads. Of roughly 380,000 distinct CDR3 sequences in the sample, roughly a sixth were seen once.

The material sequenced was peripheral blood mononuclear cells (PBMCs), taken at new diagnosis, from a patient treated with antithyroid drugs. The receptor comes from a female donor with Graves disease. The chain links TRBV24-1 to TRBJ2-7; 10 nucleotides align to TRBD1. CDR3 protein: CATGTGDYEQYF. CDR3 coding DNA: TGTGCCACCGGGACAGGGGACTACGAGCAGTACTTC.